This TCR beta chain was retrieved from a study of blood T cell repertoires in COVID-19. Whole-study context: T cells, B-cell-depleted T cells, or PBMCs supplied cDNA or gDNA.

Clones were read by immunoSEQ multiplex PCR, and TCRdb kept only the in-frame ones, dropping some. The sample consists of some 320,000 clones, about 87% of them appearing once. V shed 2 bases and J 2 bases; nucleotides not matched to a gene: 2. CDR1 is SGDLS, CDR2 YYNGEE, per germline. The CDR3 spans 14 residues. The source is a woman aged 25 to 39 who had recovered from COVID-19. The material sequenced was peripheral blood. The genes are TRBV9 and TRBJ1-2; 8 nucleotides align to TRBD1. The CDR3 region is CASSVTGANYGYTF. DNA of the CDR3: TGTGCCAGCAGCGTGACAGGGGCGAACTATGGCTACACCTTC.